This T cell receptor (beta chain) was identified during a study of blood T cell repertoires in COVID-19. Overall study: COVID-19 samples, acute and convalescent, were from the United States, Italy and Spain. PBMCs, B-cell-depleted T cells, or T cells were the source of the cDNA or gDNA that made up the material.

Germline loops: CDR1 SNHLY, CDR2 FYNNEI. The CDR3 is 14 amino acids. With V trimmed by 6 bases and J by 5 bases, 8 bases remained unmatched. Clones were sequenced by immunoSEQ multiplex PCR, and TCRdb holds only the in-frame ones, with some missing. Found here are about 37,000 clones, approximately 91% of them singletons; the top ten hold roughly 6%. The sample comprised peripheral blood. This receptor was identified in a human donor in a cohort sampled during active COVID-19. This sequence joins TRBV2 and TRBJ2-5, with 8 positions matching TRBD1. The CDR3 DNA reads TGTGCCAGCAGAACCGGGACAGGCTCTGAGACCCAGTACTTC. It translates to CASRTGTGSETQYF.